This is a list of T cell receptor beta chains from one sample in a study of blood T cell repertoires in COVID-19. Here immunoSEQ multiplex PCR was the method, and the copy in TCRdb shows in-frame clones only, minus some. Seen here are fewer than 150,000 clones, roughly 90% observed once, and the top ten hold about 10%. Sequenced: peripheral blood. These receptor sequences come from a middle-aged man with active or convalescent COVID-19. Both conserved end residues are part of each CDR3. D genes are given only for firm matches. Clone size, where shown, is once, few, many, or a class for clones that have expanded.

-	16	TRBV10-3	TRBJ2-2	TRBD2	TGTGCCATCAGCAAGACTAGCGGGACCTCGGCCGGGGAGCTGTTTTTT	CAISKTSGTSAGELFF
-	14	TRBV28	TRBJ1-5	TRBD1	TGTGCCAGCAGTTCCACGGGACAGAATCAGCCCCAGCATTTT	CASSSTGQNQPQHF
-	12	TRBV12-3/TRBV12-4	TRBJ2-1	-	TGTGCCAGCAGCCCGGACTTATATGAGCAGTTCTTC	CASSPDLYEQFF
-	13	TRBV5-6	TRBJ1-5	-	TGTGCCAGCAGCCGAGGGAGCAATCAGCCCCAGCATTTT	CASSRGSNQPQHF
once	17	TRBV9	TRBJ2-1	TRBD2	TGTGCCAGCAGCGTAGGGACTAGCGGGAGCTCCTACAATGAGCAGTTCTTC	CASSVGTSGSSYNEQFF
-	16	TRBV13	TRBJ2-7	-	TGTGCCAGCAGCTTAGGCTACCTAGCTGTCTCCTACGAGCAGTACTTC	CASSLGYLAVSYEQYF
-	18	TRBV7-9	TRBJ2-3	TRBD2	TGTGCCAGCAGCTTCGGGGGGACTAGCGGGAGGGCCGGAGATACGCAGTATTTT	CASSFGGTSGRAGDTQYF
-	14	TRBV6-2/TRBV6-3	TRBJ2-5	-	TGTGCCAGCAGTTACGGGCTTGTCCAAGAGACCCAGTACTTC	CASSYGLVQETQYF
-	16	TRBV7-2	TRBJ2-3	-	TGTGCCAGCAGCGAAGGGGCGCTGAGGATGGGGGATACGCAGTATTTT	CASSEGALRMGDTQYF
-	14	TRBV2	TRBJ2-2	-	TGTGCCAGCACGAGGGACTCTCGGACCGGGGAGCTGTTTTTT	CASTRDSRTGELFF
-	13	TRBV5-1	TRBJ2-3	TRBD1	TGCGCCAGCAGCTTACAGGGGGCCAATACGCAGTATTTT	CASSLQGANTQYF
-	15	TRBV7-2	TRBJ1-2	-	TGTGCCAGCAGCACAGGACCCCTCTTTGGCTATGGCTACACCTTC	CASSTGPLFGYGYTF
-	17	TRBV5-1	TRBJ2-2	-	TGCGCCAGCAACACGATCGGAAGAGGGCGAAACACCGGGGAGCTGTTTTTT	CASNTIGRGRNTGELFF
-	12	TRBV12-3/TRBV12-4	TRBJ2-7	-	TGTGCCAGCAGCCCGGGACAATACGAGCAGTACTTC	CASSPGQYEQYF
once	15	TRBV3-1/TRBV3-2	TRBJ2-5	-	TGTGCCAGCAGCCTACAACCGATGGTACAAGAGACCCAGTACTTC	CASSLQPMVQETQYF
-	16	TRBV30	TRBJ1-6	-	TGTGCCTGGAGTGGCCCTTCGAGCTCCTATAATTCACCCCTCCACTTT	CAWSGPSSSYNSPLHF
-	14	TRBV27	TRBJ2-2	-	TGTGCCAGCAGAGTCTACCGGGACACCGGGGAGCTGTTTTTT	CASRVYRDTGELFF
-	16	TRBV10-2	TRBJ2-5	TRBD2	TGCGCCAGCAGTGAGTCGCTAGCGGGGAGGGGCTTGGCCCAGTACTTC	CASSESLAGRGLAQYF
once	15	TRBV7-2	TRBJ1-1	-	TGTGCCAGCAGCTTAGCGGCGGCACTGAACACTGAAGCTTTCTTT	CASSLAAALNTEAFF
-	13	TRBV7-9	TRBJ2-7	TRBD2	TGTGCCAGCAGCCCCTGGCGGGAGACTGAGCAGTACTTC	CASSPWRETEQYF
-	12	TRBV11-2	TRBJ1-2	-	TGTGCCAGCAGCCCGGGGGGGAACAGCTACACCTTC	CASSPGGNSYTF
-	14	TRBV28	TRBJ2-2	-	TGTGCCAGCAGCGGGACAACGAACACCGGGGAGCTGTTTTTT	CASSGTTNTGELFF
-	13	TRBV24-1	TRBJ2-3	-	TGTGCCACCAGTGAGGACACCGGAGATACGCAGTATTTT	CATSEDTGDTQYF
-	15	TRBV5-4	TRBJ1-1	-	TGTGCCAGCAGCTTGGACAGTGGCATGAACACTGAAGCTTTCTTT	CASSLDSGMNTEAFF
-	11	TRBV3-1/TRBV3-2	TRBJ2-3	-	TGTGCCAGCACCAACTCAGATACGCAGTATTTT	CASTNSDTQYF
-	14	TRBV6-5	TRBJ1-1	TRBD1	TGTGCCAGCAGTTCCCGGGACAGGGGATTTGAAGCTTTCTTT	CASSSRDRGFEAFF
few	14	TRBV14	TRBJ1-6	-	TGTGCCAGCAGCCAAGAGGGCAAGGGACTGCCCCTCCACTTT	CASSQEGKGLPLHF
-	17	TRBV5-1	TRBJ2-2	TRBD2	TGCGCCAGCACCCCAGGGACTAGCGGGAGATACACCGGGGAGCTGTTTTTT	CASTPGTSGRYTGELFF
-	15	TRBV19	TRBJ2-1	-	TGTGCCAGTAGTATAGGGCAGGGTACCCTCAATGAGCAGTTCTTC	CASSIGQGTLNEQFF
-	15	TRBV7-3	TRBJ2-7	TRBD1	TGTGCCAGCAGCTTCCAACAGGGGGCCTCCTACGAGCAGTACTTC	CASSFQQGASYEQYF
-	15	TRBV6-6	TRBJ2-1	TRBD2	TGTGCCAGCAGTCGACTAGCGGGAGCGTACAATGAGCAGTTCTTC	CASSRLAGAYNEQFF
-	14	TRBV3-1/TRBV3-2	TRBJ2-7	TRBD1	TGTGCCAGCAGCCCCGGGACAGTTACCTACGAGCAGTACTTC	CASSPGTVTYEQYF
-	17	TRBV11-3	TRBJ1-1	-	TGTGCCAGCAGCGACCTTGTCTCAGGAATACCGAACACTGAAGCTTTCTTT	CASSDLVSGIPNTEAFF
-	13	TRBV5-1	TRBJ2-7	-	TGCGCCAGCAGCTTACCCGACACCTACGAGCAGTACTTC	CASSLPDTYEQYF
-	18	TRBV27	TRBJ2-6	TRBD1	TGTGCCAGCACCCCCCTGACAGGGGATTCCTCTGGGGCCAACGTCCTGACTTTC	CASTPLTGDSSGANVLTF
-	14	TRBV4-1	TRBJ2-5	-	TGCGCCAGCAGCCCGGGTACGTTTCAAGAGACCCAGTACTTC	CASSPGTFQETQYF
-	15	TRBV19	TRBJ1-2	TRBD1	TGTGCCAGTAGTCAAAGGGGACAGGGGACCGATGGCTACACCTTC	CASSQRGQGTDGYTF
-	13	TRBV19	TRBJ2-2	-	TGTGCCAGTCACGGACAGAACACCGGGGAGCTGTTTTTT	CASHGQNTGELFF
few	13	TRBV12-3/TRBV12-4	TRBJ1-5	-	TGTGCCAGCAGTGAGTGGCGGAATCAGCCCCAGCATTTT	CASSEWRNQPQHF
-	15	TRBV6-4	TRBJ2-7	TRBD2	TGTGCCAGCAGTGTCGGGACTAGCGGGGCCTACGAGCAGTACTTC	CASSVGTSGAYEQYF
-	18	TRBV28	TRBJ2-7	TRBD2	TGTGCCAGCAGTGGTGGACTAGCGGGAGTAAGAACCACCTACGAGCAGTACTTC	CASSGGLAGVRTTYEQYF
-	12	TRBV12-3/TRBV12-4	TRBJ1-1	TRBD1	TGTGCCAGCAGCCGCGGACAGGGTGAAGCTTTCTTT	CASSRGQGEAFF
-	15	TRBV28	TRBJ1-4	-	TGTGCCAGCACCCCCGGGGGGGCTGTTGAGGAAAAACTGTTTTTT	CASTPGGAVEEKLFF